The source of this T cell receptor (beta chain) is a study of human T cells and chemical hapten exposure. General study findings and limits: Expanded TCRs were compared with controls, and the expanded TCRs formed significantly more large CDR3 similarity clusters. As the donors had alopecia, their immune response may differ from healthy people's.

Noted time point: patch test 1, 2 weeks after DPC sensitization. Treatment in this sample: therapeutic diphenylcyclopropenone sensitization with weekly scalp DPC. The donor pool consisted of alopecia patients aged 18 to 70 years, considered suitable for DPC. One entry per CDR3 protein, called by TCRdb with MiXCR from the RACE reads. The data contain roughly 45,000 distinct CDR3 sequences, around a tenth of them singletons. This clonotype was observed at least ten times. Its antigen is undetermined. Germline CDR1 MNHEY, CDR2 SVGAGI. The CDR3 is 14 residues long. J gave up 4 bases and V 6 bases, and 6 bases lay outside the gene matches.

The V gene is TRBV6-5, the J gene TRBJ2-5, with 9 bases matching TRBD1. Sequences were derived from whole blood, sampled in connection with sensitization to the hapten diphenylcyclopropenone (DPC). This sequence originates from a woman between 50 and 59 years old with alopecia areata. Some clones in this sample may be carry-over from other donors' samples. This chain's CDR3 is CASSPSTGGETQYF. Written as DNA, the CDR3 is TGTGCCAGCAGCCCCTCGACAGGGGGAGAGACCCAGTACTTC.